These 20 T cell receptor beta chains were sequenced from one sample in a study of blood T cell repertoires in COVID-19. Generated by immunoSEQ multiplex PCR, the TCRdb table keeps only in-frame clones and is missing some. This sample has roughly 200,000 clones, with about 88% found just once. Material for sequencing was peripheral blood. The origin of the receptors is a man between 65 and 85 years old with acute or convalescent COVID-19.

This chain links TRBV28 with TRBJ2-7, with TRBD2 identical over 15 bases. CDR3 length equals 17 residues. The germline V gene has CDR1 MDHEN and CDR2 SYDVKM. J was trimmed by 0 bases and V by 8 bases; bases with no gene match: 8. Here the CDR3 DNA reads TGTGCCAGCCGAGGACTAGCGGGAGGGGGGAGCTCCTACGAGCAGTACTTC. It codes for CASRGLAGGGSSYEQYF.

A note on this clone: Other DNA variants within this sample encode the same CDR3. The rearrangement joins TRBV7-2 to TRBJ2-7; 11 bases map to TRBD2. The junction had 1 base not matched to a gene; V was cut back by 4 bases and J by 2 bases. The CDR3 totals 14 residues. CDR1 and CDR2 from the germline V gene are SGHTA and FQGNSA. For the CDR3, the DNA is TGTGCCAGCAGCTCGGGACTAGCGGCCTACGAGCAGTACTTC. Protein: CASSSGLAAYEQYF.

The chain couples TRBV11-2 to TRBJ2-3; D unresolved. Trimming removed 5 bases from V and 0 bases from J, with 9 bases in between. Germline V gives CDR1 SGHAT, CDR2 FQNNGV. The CDR3 is 14 residues long. The chain's CDR3 is CASSGLASTDTQYF. DNA for the CDR3: TGTGCCAGCAGCGGTCTGGCAAGCACAGATACGCAGTATTTT.

The chain couples TRBV7-3 to TRBJ2-3; TRBD2 matches at 9 bases. Unmatched junction bases numbered 7, after V lost 3 bases and J lost 6 bases. CDR1 is SGHTA, CDR2 FQGTGA, per germline. This CDR3 is built from 15 residues. This CDR3 reads CASSFSGRSMDTQYF. The CDR3 nucleotides are TGTGCCAGCAGCTTTAGCGGGAGATCGATGGATACGCAGTATTTT.

The genes are TRBV19 and TRBJ2-1; 7 bases are shared with TRBD2. Germline-derived CDR1 and CDR2 are LNHDA and SQIVND (reference sequence). The ends lost 1 base at V and 4 bases at J; junction bases unmatched: 7. The CDR3 contains 16 residues. Here the CDR3 DNA reads TGTGCCAGTAGTATAGGCGGGAGCGAGACGTACAATGAGCAGTTCTTC. Protein sequence: CASSIGGSETYNEQFF.

The rearrangement joins TRBV18 to TRBJ1-3, with TRBD1 matching over 8 bases. Trimming at V came to 6 bases and at J to 0 bases, leaving 28 bases not matched to a gene. The CDR3 covers 23 residues. The germline gives CDR1 KGHSH, CDR2 LQKENI. The CDR3 DNA is TGTGCCAGCTCCTTGCTGAGGACGGGACAGGAGTCCCCGACCTCGAGCTCTGGAAACACCATATATTTT. Its protein is CASSLLRTGQESPTSSSGNTIYF.

This clone was seen a single time. This CDR3 is CASIPRGGSLNTEAFF. The CDR3 region has the DNA TGTGCCAGTATCCCACGCGGGGGAAGTTTGAACACTGAAGCTTTCTTT. The V and J genes are TRBV19 and TRBJ1-1, with D perhaps matching TRBD1 (5 bases). Trimming removed 7 bases from V and 0 bases from J, with 18 bases in between. This CDR3 is 16 amino acids long. CDR1 and CDR2 (germline): LNHDA, SQIVND (reference sequence). The whole variable domain, filled in from reference TRBV19 and TRBJ1-1, reads DGGITQSPKYLFRKEGQNVTLSCEQNLNHDAMYWYRQDPGQGLRLIYYSQIVNDFQKGDIAEGYSVSREKKESFPLTVTSAQKNPTAFYLCASIPRGGSLNTEAFFGQGTRLTVV.

The chain uses TRBV27 and TRBJ2-1; TRBD1 aligns across 8 bases. Germline CDR1 is MNHEY and CDR2 is SMNVEV (reference sequence). V was clipped by 5 bases and J by 7 bases; unmatched bases: 10. The CDR3 contains 15 residues. The CDR3 DNA sequence: TGTGCCAGCAGTCCGAGACAGGGGACTGGGAATGAGCAGTTCTTC. It yields the protein CASSPRQGTGNEQFF.

The chain has TRBV9 and TRBJ2-5, with D possibly TRBD2 on 6 matching bases. V dropped 3 bases and J dropped 2 bases, with 8 bases sitting between them. In germline, CDR1 is SGDLS, CDR2 YYNGEE. This CDR3 has 13 residues. The CDR3 sequence is CASSGDFQETQYF. Written as DNA, the CDR3 is TGTGCCAGCAGCGGGGACTTTCAAGAGACCCAGTACTTC.

The V and J genes are TRBV18 and TRBJ2-3; 8 bases match TRBD1. Germline V gene lookup returns CDR1 KGHSH and CDR2 LQKENI. The CDR3 is 15 residues long. J gave up 1 base and V 3 bases, and 3 bases lay outside the gene matches. The CDR3 sequence is CASSPLDRGTDTQYF. CDR3 coding DNA: TGTGCCAGCTCACCGCTGGACAGGGGCACAGATACGCAGTATTTT. The variable domain in full, completed from reference TRBV18 and TRBJ2-3, reads NAGVMQNPRHLVRRRGQEARLRCSPMKGHSHVYWYRQLPEEGLKFMVYLQKENIIDESGMPKERFSAEFPKEGPSILRIQQVVRGDSAAYFCASSPLDRGTDTQYFGPGTRLTVL.

The rearrangement uses TRBV10-3 and TRBJ2-1; D not resolved. V was trimmed by 3 bases and J by 9 bases, leaving 12 bases between them. Germline V gene data show CDR1 as ENHRY and CDR2 as SYGVKD. There are 13 residues in the CDR3. The chain's CDR3 is CAISDPRRGEQFF. CDR3 DNA: TGTGCCATCAGTGACCCGAGGCGTGGTGAGCAGTTCTTC.

The chain employs TRBV12-3 or TRBV12-4 and TRBJ1-2; TRBD1 matches 7 bases. The CDR3 contains 12 residues. V lost 5 bases and J lost 5; bases outside the gene matches: 2. The CDR3 DNA is TGTGCCAGCAGTATCAGGGGGTATGGCTACACCTTC. Translated: CASSIRGYGYTF.

The chain recombines TRBV6-1 with TRBJ1-5; the D gene is possibly TRBD1 (6 bases). Trimming removed 2 bases from V and 0 bases from J, with 11 bases in between. The CDR3 runs to 16 residues. Germline lookup yields CDR1 MNHNS and CDR2 SASEGT. CDR3 amino acids: CASSERDTTSNQPQHF. The CDR3 DNA reads as TGTGCCAGCAGTGAACGGGACACAACTAGCAATCAGCCCCAGCATTTT.

The chain recombines TRBV6-5 with TRBJ2-7, with D possibly being TRBD2 (5 bases). V lost 5 bases and J 1 base, leaving 15 bases between the germline ends. CDR3 size: 15 residues. Germline lookup yields CDR1 MNHEY and CDR2 SVGAGI. The CDR3 spells CASSRTSGISYEQYF. The CDR3 DNA reads as TGTGCCAGCAGTCGAACGTCCGGGATTTCCTACGAGCAGTACTTC.

The rearrangement uses TRBV21-1 and TRBJ2-7; the table's D call, TRBD2, has no DNA check behind it. TRBV21-1 is tagged as a pseudogene. The length of the CDR3 is 16 residues. For the CDR3, the DNA is TGTGCCAGCAGCAAATGGGTAGCGGCCCCTCCGTACGAGCAGTACTTC. Protein product: CASSKWVAAPPYEQYF.

The V gene is TRBV7-2, the J gene TRBJ1-1; D is perhaps TRBD1 (6 bases). Germline-derived CDR1 and CDR2 are SGHTA and FQGNSA. The CDR3 consists of 14 residues. With 5 bases removed from V and 1 base from J, the gap between germline ends came to 11 bases. CDR3 sequence: CASSLTGWNTEAFF. CDR3 in DNA: TGTGCCAGCAGCCTCACAGGGTGGAACACTGAAGCTTTCTTT.

The rearrangement links TRBV5-4 to TRBJ2-7; tentative D call: TRBD2 (5 bases). This CDR3 region has 15 residues. Germline values: CDR1 SGHNT, CDR2 YYREEE (reference sequence). Trimming took off 4 bases at V and 6 bases at J, with 20 bases between the two ends. The DNA for the CDR3 is TGTGCCAGCAGCCTGGTGGCAGGTCAGGCGGGCGAGCAGTACTTC. It is translated as CASSLVAGQAGEQYF.

This chain links TRBV7-2 with TRBJ1-1; 7 bases are a match to TRBD1. The ends lost 5 bases at V and 4 bases at J; junction bases unmatched: 10. Looked up from germline, CDR1 is SGHTA and CDR2 is FQGNSA. The CDR3 sequence is 15 residues long. Written as DNA, the CDR3 is TGTGCCAGCAGCCCTAACGGAGGGGGCGGCACTGAAGCTTTCTTT. Translating gives CASSPNGGGGTEAFF.

On this clone: The conserved phenylalanine or tryptophan is not found at the CDR3 terminus, so this likely reflects a read error. It is unclear where the CDR3 begins or ends on the DNA, so no DNA is shown, and the CDR3 is as TCRdb lists it. The chain uses TRBV9 and TRBJ1-4. Germline lookup yields CDR1 SGDLS and CDR2 YYNGEE. Termini included, the CDR3 measures 8 amino acids. The CDR3 protein is CASSADLR.

This chain links TRBV7-2 with TRBJ2-7, with D possibly matching TRBD2 (5 bases). The germline V gene encodes CDR1 SGHTA and CDR2 FQGNSA. This CDR3 comprises 18 residues. V was clipped by 4 bases and J by 2 bases, with 24 bases between them. This chain's CDR3 is CASSSNLPSPLRPYEQYF. Written as DNA, the CDR3 is TGTGCCAGCAGCTCAAACCTTCCTAGCCCCCTACGCCCCTACGAGCAGTACTTC.